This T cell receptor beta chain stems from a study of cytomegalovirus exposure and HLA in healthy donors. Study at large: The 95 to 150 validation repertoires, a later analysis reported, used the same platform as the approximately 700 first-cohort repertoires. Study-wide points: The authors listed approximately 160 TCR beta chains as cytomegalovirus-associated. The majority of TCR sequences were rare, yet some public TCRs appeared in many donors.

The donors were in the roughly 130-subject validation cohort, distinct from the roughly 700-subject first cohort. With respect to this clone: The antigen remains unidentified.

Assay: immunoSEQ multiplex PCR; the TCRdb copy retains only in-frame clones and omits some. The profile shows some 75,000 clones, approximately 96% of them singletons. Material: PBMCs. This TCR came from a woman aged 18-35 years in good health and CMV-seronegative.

CDR3 region: CASSPGEPYEQYF. The CDR3 DNA reads TGTGCCAGCAGCCCGGGTGAACCCTACGAGCAGTACTTC. V usage is TRBV5-6 and J usage is TRBJ2-7; D call uncertain. Germline loops: CDR1 SGHDT, CDR2 YYEEEE. V was trimmed by 4 bases and J by 2 bases, leaving 10 bases between them. The CDR3 loop spans 13 amino acids.